These T cell receptor beta chains were read from a single sample in a study of breast tumors, draining lymph nodes, adjacent tissues. In TCRdb, the multiplex PCR reads were re-called with MiXCR into one record per CDR3 protein. Here the sample spans some 65,000 distinct CDR3 sequences, roughly 44% being singletons. The sequenced sample was breast tumor tissue. Every receptor here comes from a female donor with breast cancer. Some clones in this sample may be carry-over from other donors' samples. Each CDR3 is given with its conserved first and last residue. A D gene is named only where the DNA matches it firmly. Size is omitted from some rows. Given values are once, few, many or a class for expanded clones.

TRBV29-1	TRBJ2-7	TRBD1	NA	TGCAGCTTCACTACCGGGACAGGGGGCCACGAGCAGTACTTC	CSFTTGTGGHEQYF
TRBV5-6	TRBJ2-7	NA	NA	TGTGCCAGCGGAGAGGGGTTCTTTGGCTACGAGCAGTACTTC	CASGEGFFGYEQYF
TRBV10-1	TRBJ2-5	NA	many	TGCGCCAGCAGTGAGTCTCGGGAAGAGACCCAGTACTTC	CASSESREETQYF
TRBV5-1	TRBJ1-4	NA	NA	TGCGCCAGCAGGCCCGGGACTCGTAATGAAAAACTGTTTTTT	CASRPGTRNEKLFF
TRBV20-1	TRBJ2-5	TRBD2	NA	TGCAGTGCTAACCGCCTAGCGGCTGATCAAGAGACCCAGCACTTC	CSANRLAADQETQHF
TRBV6-6	TRBJ1-2	TRBD1	many	TGTGCCAGCATTCCTCCGGGACAGAGCTATGGCTACACCTTC	CASIPPGQSYGYTF
TRBV5-6	TRBJ2-7	TRBD1	NA	TGTGCCAGCAGCTGGTCCCGGGACAGTACCTACGAGCAGTACTTC	CASSWSRDSTYEQYF
TRBV7-9	TRBJ2-3	TRBD2	NA	TGTGCCAGCAGCACCGGACTAGCGGGAGCTAGCACAGATACGCAGTATTTT	CASSTGLAGASTDTQYF
TRBV25-1	TRBJ2-1	TRBD2	many	TGTGCCAGTCAACGGGGGGGTTACAATGAGCAGTTCTTC	CASQRGGYNEQFF
TRBV30	TRBJ1-2	NA	many	TGTGCCTGGAAACTCAGGGATGATCTCTTCTACACCTTC	CAWKLRDDLFYTF
TRBV5-1	TRBJ1-2	TRBD1	NA	TGTGCCAGTAATACCGGGACAGGGGCCCTTAACTATGGCTACACCTTC	CASNTGTGALNYGYTF
TRBV5-8	TRBJ2-1	TRBD2	medium-sized	TGTGCCAGCAGCTTGGGGACTAGCGGGAGTGGGTATGAGCAGTTCTTC	CASSLGTSGSGYEQFF
TRBV28	TRBJ2-5	NA	few	TGTGCCAGCAGTTTATCGCGATCATATACATATCAAGAGACCCAGTACTTC	CASSLSRSYTYQETQYF
TRBV20-1	TRBJ2-3	NA	NA	TGCAGTGCTGAGGGGGATACCCGGGGCTCAGGGATCACAGATACGCAGTGTTTT	CSAEGDTRGSGITDTQCF
TRBV2	TRBJ2-7	TRBD1	many	TGTGCCAGCAGTATACAGGGGGCGCGATACGAGCAGTACTTC	CASSIQGARYEQYF
TRBV6-5	TRBJ1-2	TRBD1	NA	TGTGCCAGCAGTGAGATTGGGACAGGGAACTATGGCTACACCTTC	CASSEIGTGNYGYTF
TRBV7-7	TRBJ2-1	NA	medium-sized	TGTGCTAGCAGCTCGACTCTTTACAATGAGCAGTTCTTC	CASSSTLYNEQFF
TRBV11-1	TRBJ2-5	NA	many	TGTGCCAGCAGCCCCGCCCGATCGAGGTCGCCAGAGACCCAGTACTTC	CASSPARSRSPETQYF
TRBV9	TRBJ2-5	TRBD2	many	TGTGCCAGCAGCGTAGTGGCTAGCGGGCGAGAGACCCAGTACTTC	CASSVVASGRETQYF
TRBV25-1	TRBJ1-4	TRBD1	NA	TGTGCCAGCAGTGTACAGGGGGCGATCGCTAATGAAAAACTGTTTTTT	CASSVQGAIANEKLFF
TRBV29-1	TRBJ1-2	NA	large	TGCAGCGTTGGGTCCACAGGTGATAACTATGGCTACACCTTC	CSVGSTGDNYGYTF
TRBV29-1	TRBJ1-6	NA	once	TGCAGCGTTGGGGACGGCTCACCCCTCCACTTT	CSVGDGSPLHF
TRBV6-6	TRBJ2-1	NA	few	TGTGCCAGCAGTCACTCCGACAATGAGCAGTTCTTC	CASSHSDNEQFF
TRBV28	TRBJ2-7	NA	many	TGTGCCAGCAGTCAAACACAGACCCCCGTCTGGGCTTACGAGCAGTACTTC	CASSQTQTPVWAYEQYF
TRBV19	TRBJ2-3	NA	many	TGTGCTACCAGTAACCCGCAGGGGCGCACAGATACGCAGTATTTT	CATSNPQGRTDTQYF
TRBV7-8	TRBJ1-4	TRBD1	NA	TGTGCCAGCAGCCCGAACAGGGGCCCCCCTAATGAAAAACTGTTTTTT	CASSPNRGPPNEKLFF
TRBV3-1	TRBJ2-3	NA	NA	TGTGCCAGCAGCGTAGTCGGGGGAGATACGCAGTATTTT	CASSVVGGDTQYF
TRBV20-1	TRBJ2-1	TRBD2	many	TGCAGTGCGGGGACTAGCGGTTCATACAATGAGCAGTTCTTC	CSAGTSGSYNEQFF
TRBV6-6	TRBJ2-5	NA	many	TGTGCCAGCAGCCGAAGGTCCCTAAAAGGGGAGACCCAGTACTTC	CASSRRSLKGETQYF
TRBV6-5	TRBJ1-2	NA	many	TGTGCCAGCAGTCCGGATTATGACAGGAGCTATGGCTACACCTTC	CASSPDYDRSYGYTF
TRBV2	TRBJ1-6	TRBD1	NA	TGTGCCAGCAGGGACAGGAATTCACCCCTCCACTTT	CASRDRNSPLHF
TRBV20-1	TRBJ2-1	TRBD2	many	TGCAGTGCTAGAGATGTCAAGAACGGGGGGGCCTACAATGAGCAGTTCTTC	CSARDVKNGGAYNEQFF
TRBV7-2	TRBJ2-3	TRBD2	NA	TGTGCCAGCAGCTCCAGTAGCGGGGGGCAGTACACAGATACGCAGTATTTT	CASSSSSGGQYTDTQYF
TRBV7-9	TRBJ1-6	NA	NA	TGTGCCAGCAGCTTACAACATGTGGGGCACTATAATTCACCCCTCCACTTT	CASSLQHVGHYNSPLHF
TRBV11-2	TRBJ2-3	NA	NA	NA	CASSFYICSVEPFTGESTDTQYF
TRBV4-2	TRBJ2-1	NA	NA	TGTGCCAGCAGCCAAGAGGGGAGTGAGCAGTTCTTC	CASSQEGSEQFF
TRBV10-3	TRBJ2-4	TRBD1	many	TGTGCCATCACTCGGGACAGACTAGCCAAAAACATTCAGTACTTC	CAITRDRLAKNIQYF
TRBV5-1	TRBJ2-4	NA	many	TGCGCCAGCAGCTCGTCTCCCTTCCAGGGCCAGGGGAACATTCAGTACTTC	CASSSSPFQGQGNIQYF
TRBV25-1	TRBJ1-6	TRBD1	once	TGTGCCAGCAGTGCAGGGGGCGGGAATTCACCCCTCCACTTT	CASSAGGGNSPLHF
TRBV6-9	TRBJ2-7	TRBD2	once	TGTGCCAGCAGTTTTGGGACTAGCGGGGATAACTACGAGCAGTACTTC	CASSFGTSGDNYEQYF
TRBV9	TRBJ2-2	NA	NA	TGTGCCATTGGGGAGCTGTTTTTT	CAIGELFF
TRBV6-1	TRBJ2-5	NA	many	TGTGCCAGCAGGTTCGGGGGGCTCCAAGAGACCCAGTACTTC	CASRFGGLQETQYF
TRBV7-8	TRBJ2-1	NA	many	TGTGCCAGCACCGCGGCGGCGCGCCGGTACTACAATGAGCAGTTCTTC	CASTAAARRYYNEQFF
TRBV19	TRBJ1-2	NA	many	TGTGCCAGTAGTATAGCAAATGATGGCTACACCTTC	CASSIANDGYTF
TRBV6-5	TRBJ1-4	TRBD1	NA	TGTGCCAGCAGCGGCGGCGGGGACAGGAATGGAAAACTGTCTTTT	CASSGGGDRNGKLSF
TRBV4-2	TRBJ2-3	TRBD2	few	TGTGCCAGCAGCCATATGCTAAGCGGGAGCTACAATGAGCAGTATTTT	CASSHMLSGSYNEQYF
TRBV20-1	TRBJ1-5	TRBD1	many	TGCAGTGCTAGTCAGTCGACAGGGGGTCAGCCCCAGCATTTT	CSASQSTGGQPQHF
TRBV15	TRBJ1-2	TRBD1	NA	TGTGCCACCAGCAGAGACATACAGGGGGCGAGGAACTATGGCTACACCTTC	CATSRDIQGARNYGYTF
TRBV20-1	TRBJ1-3	NA	many	TGCAGTGCTAGAGATCTCACCCAGGGATGGCGGGGATCTGGAAACACCATATATTTT	CSARDLTQGWRGSGNTIYF
TRBV7-3	TRBJ1-4	TRBD1	NA	TGTGCCAGCAGCTCGCCCGCGACAGGGGCAAATGAAAAACTGTTTTTT	CASSSPATGANEKLFF
TRBV6-2/TRBV6-3	TRBJ1-2	TRBD1	many	TGTGCCAGCAGCAGGGGGGATAACTATGGCTACACCTTC	CASSRGDNYGYTF
TRBV6-6	TRBJ2-2	NA	NA	TGCGCCAGCAGCAAATCTGCGAACACCGGGGAGCTGTTTTTT	CASSKSANTGELFF
TRBV2	TRBJ2-7	NA	NA	TGTGCCAGCAGTGAGACCCGTCCCCACGAGCAGTACTTC	CASSETRPHEQYF